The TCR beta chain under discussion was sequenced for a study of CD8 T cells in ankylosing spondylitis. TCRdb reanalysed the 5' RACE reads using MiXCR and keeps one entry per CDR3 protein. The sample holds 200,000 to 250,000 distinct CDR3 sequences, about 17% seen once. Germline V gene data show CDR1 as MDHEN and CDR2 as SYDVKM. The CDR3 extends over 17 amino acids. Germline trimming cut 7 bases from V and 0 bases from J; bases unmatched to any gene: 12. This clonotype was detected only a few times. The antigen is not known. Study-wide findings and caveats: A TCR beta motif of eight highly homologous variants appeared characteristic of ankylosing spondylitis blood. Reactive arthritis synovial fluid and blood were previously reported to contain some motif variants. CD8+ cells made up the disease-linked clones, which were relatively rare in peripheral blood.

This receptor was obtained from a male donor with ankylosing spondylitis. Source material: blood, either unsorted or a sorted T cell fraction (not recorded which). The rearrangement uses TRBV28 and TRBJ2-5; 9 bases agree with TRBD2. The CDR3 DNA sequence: TGTGCCAGCACTCCCACCACGACTAGCGGTTACCAAGAGACCCAGTACTTC. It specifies CASTPTTTSGYQETQYF.